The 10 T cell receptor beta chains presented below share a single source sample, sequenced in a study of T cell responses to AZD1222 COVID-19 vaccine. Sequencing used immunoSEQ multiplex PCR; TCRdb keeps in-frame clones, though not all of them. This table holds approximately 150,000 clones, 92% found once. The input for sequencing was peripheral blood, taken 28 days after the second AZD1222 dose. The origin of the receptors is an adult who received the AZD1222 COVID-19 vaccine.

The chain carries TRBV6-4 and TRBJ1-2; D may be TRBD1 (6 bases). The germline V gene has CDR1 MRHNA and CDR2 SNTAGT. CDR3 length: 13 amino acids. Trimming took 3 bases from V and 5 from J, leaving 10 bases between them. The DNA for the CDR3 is TGTGCCAGCAGTGAACAGGGTTCTTATGGCTACACCTTC. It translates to CASSEQGSYGYTF.

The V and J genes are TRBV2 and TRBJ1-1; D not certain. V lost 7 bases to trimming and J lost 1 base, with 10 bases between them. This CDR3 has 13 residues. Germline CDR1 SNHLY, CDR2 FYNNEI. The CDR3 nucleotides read TGTGCCAGCACCCTTGGACCGAACACTGAAGCTTTCTTT. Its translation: CASTLGPNTEAFF.

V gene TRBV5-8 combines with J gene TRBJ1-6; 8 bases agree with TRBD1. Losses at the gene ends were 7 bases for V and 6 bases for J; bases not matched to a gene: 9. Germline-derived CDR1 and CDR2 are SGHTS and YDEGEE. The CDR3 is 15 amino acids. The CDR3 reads CASRSRDRFNSPLHF. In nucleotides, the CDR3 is TGTGCCAGCCGCTCCCGGGACAGGTTTAATTCACCCCTCCACTTT.

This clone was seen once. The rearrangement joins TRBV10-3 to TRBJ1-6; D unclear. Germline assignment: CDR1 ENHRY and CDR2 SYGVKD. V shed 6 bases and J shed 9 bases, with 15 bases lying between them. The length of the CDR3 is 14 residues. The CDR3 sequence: CAIRDARGASPLHF. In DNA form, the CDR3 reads TGTGCCATCAGGGATGCCCGAGGAGCTTCACCCCTCCACTTT.

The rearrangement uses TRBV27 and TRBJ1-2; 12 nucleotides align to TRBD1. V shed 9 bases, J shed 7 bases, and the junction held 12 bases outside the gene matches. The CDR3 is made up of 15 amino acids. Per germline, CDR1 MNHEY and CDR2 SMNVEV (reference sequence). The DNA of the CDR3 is TGTGCCAGTCCGGGACAGGGGGCGGGAGGGTCTGGCTACACCTTC. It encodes CASPGQGAGGSGYTF.

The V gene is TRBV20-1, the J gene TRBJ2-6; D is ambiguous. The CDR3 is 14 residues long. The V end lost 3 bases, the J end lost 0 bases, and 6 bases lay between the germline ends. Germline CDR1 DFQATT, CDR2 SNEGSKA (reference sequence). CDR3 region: CSASQVSGANVLTF. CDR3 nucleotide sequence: TGCAGTGCTAGTCAGGTCTCTGGGGCCAACGTCCTGACTTTC.

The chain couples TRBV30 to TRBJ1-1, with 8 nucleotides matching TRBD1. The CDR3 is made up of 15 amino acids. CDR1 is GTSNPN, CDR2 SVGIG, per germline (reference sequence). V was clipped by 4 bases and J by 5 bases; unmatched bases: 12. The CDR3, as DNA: TGTGCCTGGATCGCTGTCAGGGGGCCGGGGACTGAAGCTTTCTTT. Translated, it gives CAWIAVRGPGTEAFF.

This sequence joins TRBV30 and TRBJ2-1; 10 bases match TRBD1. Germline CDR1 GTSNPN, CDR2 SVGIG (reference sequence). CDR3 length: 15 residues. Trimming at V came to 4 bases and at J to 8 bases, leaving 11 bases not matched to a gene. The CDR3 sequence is CAWNVGTGVVDEQFF. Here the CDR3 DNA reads TGTGCCTGGAACGTCGGGACAGGGGTCGTCGATGAGCAGTTCTTC.

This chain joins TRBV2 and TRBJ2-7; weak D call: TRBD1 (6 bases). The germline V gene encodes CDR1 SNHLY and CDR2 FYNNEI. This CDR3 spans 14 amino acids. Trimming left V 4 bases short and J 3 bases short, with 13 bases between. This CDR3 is CASSAGQSNYEQYF. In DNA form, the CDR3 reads TGTGCCAGCAGTGCCGGACAGTCCAACTACGAGCAGTACTTC.

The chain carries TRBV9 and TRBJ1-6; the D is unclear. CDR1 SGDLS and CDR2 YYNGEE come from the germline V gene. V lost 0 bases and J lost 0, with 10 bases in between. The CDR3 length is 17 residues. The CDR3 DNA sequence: TGTGCCAGCAGCGTAGTCCCTCAGAGCTCCTATAATTCACCCCTCCACTTT. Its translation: CASSVVPQSSYNSPLHF.